This T cell receptor beta chain was found in a study of beta chain features in type 1 diabetes. This clone occurred a few times. Since all of the isolated RNA was reverse transcribed, expressed TCRB transcripts were what got sequenced. TCRdb's copy holds only in-frame clones and misses some; the assay was immunoSEQ multiplex PCR. This table has around 500,000 clones, 9.5% to 12% appearing once. Germline values: CDR1 KGHSH, CDR2 LQKENI. This CDR3 is 15 amino acids long. With 1 base removed from V and 4 bases from J, the gap between germline ends came to 13 bases. The chain couples TRBV18 to TRBJ2-5; D call uncertain. This TCR was recovered from a woman between 18 and 30 years old in good health. Material for sequencing was naive CD4+ T cells from blood. The CDR3 spells CASSPLDADLETQYF. In nucleotides, the CDR3 is TGTGCCAGCTCACCACTGGATGCGGATTTAGAGACCCAGTACTTC.